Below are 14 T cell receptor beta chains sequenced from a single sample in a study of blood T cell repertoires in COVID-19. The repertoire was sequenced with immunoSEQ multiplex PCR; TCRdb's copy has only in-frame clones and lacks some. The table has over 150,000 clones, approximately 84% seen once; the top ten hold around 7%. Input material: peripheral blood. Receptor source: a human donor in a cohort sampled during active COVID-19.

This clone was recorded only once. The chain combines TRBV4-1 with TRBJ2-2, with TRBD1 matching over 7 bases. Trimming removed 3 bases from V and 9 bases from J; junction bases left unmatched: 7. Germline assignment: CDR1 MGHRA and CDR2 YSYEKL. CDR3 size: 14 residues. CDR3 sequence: CASSHLDRVRELFF. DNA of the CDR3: TGCGCCAGCAGCCACCTCGACAGGGTCCGGGAGCTGTTTTTT.

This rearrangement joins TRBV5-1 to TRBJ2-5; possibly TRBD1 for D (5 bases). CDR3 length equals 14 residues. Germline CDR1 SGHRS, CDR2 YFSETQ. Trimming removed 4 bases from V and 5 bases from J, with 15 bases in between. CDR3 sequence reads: CASSPSAGSETQYF. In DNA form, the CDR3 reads TGCGCCAGCAGCCCTAGTGCAGGGTCGGAGACCCAGTACTTC.

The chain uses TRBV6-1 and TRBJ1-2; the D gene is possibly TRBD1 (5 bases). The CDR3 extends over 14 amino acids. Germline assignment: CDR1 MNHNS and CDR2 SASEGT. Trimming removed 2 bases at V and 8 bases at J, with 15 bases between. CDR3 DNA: TGTGCCAGCAGTGAAATGAGGGGAGGCGTCGGCTACACCTTC. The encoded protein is CASSEMRGGVGYTF.

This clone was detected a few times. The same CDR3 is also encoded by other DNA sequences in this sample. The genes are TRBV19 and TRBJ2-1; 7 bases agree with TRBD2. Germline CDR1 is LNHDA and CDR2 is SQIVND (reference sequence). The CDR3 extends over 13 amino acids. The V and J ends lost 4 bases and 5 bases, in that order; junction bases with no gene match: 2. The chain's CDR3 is CASSRGLNNEQFF. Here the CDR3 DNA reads TGTGCCAGTAGTAGGGGACTAAACAATGAGCAGTTCTTC.

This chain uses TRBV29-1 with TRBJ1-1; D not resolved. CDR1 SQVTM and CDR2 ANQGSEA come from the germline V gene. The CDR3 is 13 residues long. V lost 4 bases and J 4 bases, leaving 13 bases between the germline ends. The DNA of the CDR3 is TGCAGCGTTGTGTGGAGGGCGGGCACTGAAGCTTTCTTT. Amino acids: CSVVWRAGTEAFF.

The CDR3 loop reads CASSPPSLLAHTIYF. DNA of the CDR3: TGTGCCAGCTCTCCCCCAAGTTTACTTGCGCACACCATATATTTT. This chain joins TRBV18 and TRBJ1-3; D is undetermined. The CDR3 sequence is 15 residues long. Trimming left V 6 bases short and J 8 bases short, with 20 bases between. Germline-derived CDR1 and CDR2 are KGHSH and LQKENI.

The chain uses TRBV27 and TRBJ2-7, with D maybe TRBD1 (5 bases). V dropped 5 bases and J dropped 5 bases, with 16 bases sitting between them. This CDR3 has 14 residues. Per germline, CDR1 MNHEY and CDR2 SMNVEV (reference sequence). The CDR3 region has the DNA TGTGCCAGCAGTCTTCTCCCCTTAGGGGACGAGCAGTACTTC. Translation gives CASSLLPLGDEQYF.

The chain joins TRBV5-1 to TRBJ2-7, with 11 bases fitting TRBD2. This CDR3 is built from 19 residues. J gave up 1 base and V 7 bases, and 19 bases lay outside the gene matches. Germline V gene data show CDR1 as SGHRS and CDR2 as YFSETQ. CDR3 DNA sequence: TGCGCCAGCTCCCCGCCAGCCACTAGCGGGGGACCAGATTCCTACGAGCAGTACTTC. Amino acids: CASSPPATSGGPDSYEQYF. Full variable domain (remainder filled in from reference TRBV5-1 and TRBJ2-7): KAGVTQTPRYLIKTRGQQVTLSCSPISGHRSVSWYQQTPGQGLQFLFEYFSETQRNKGNFPGRFSGRQFSNSRSEMNVSTLELGDSALYLCASSPPATSGGPDSYEQYFGPGTRLTVT.

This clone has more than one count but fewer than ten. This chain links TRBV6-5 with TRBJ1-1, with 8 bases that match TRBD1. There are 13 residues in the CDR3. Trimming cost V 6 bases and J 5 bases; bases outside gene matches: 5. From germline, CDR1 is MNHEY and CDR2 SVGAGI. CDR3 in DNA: TGTGCCAGCAGCCGGACAGGGCGAACTGAAGCTTTCTTT. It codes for CASSRTGRTEAFF.

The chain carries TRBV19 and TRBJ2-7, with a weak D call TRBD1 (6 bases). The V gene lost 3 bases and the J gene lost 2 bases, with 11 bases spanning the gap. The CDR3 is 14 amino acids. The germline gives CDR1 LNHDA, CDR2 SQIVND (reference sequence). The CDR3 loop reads CASSMVKGAYEQYF. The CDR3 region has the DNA TGTGCCAGTAGTATGGTCAAGGGGGCCTACGAGCAGTACTTC. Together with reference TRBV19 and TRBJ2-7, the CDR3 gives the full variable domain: DGGITQSPKYLFRKEGQNVTLSCEQNLNHDAMYWYRQDPGQGLRLIYYSQIVNDFQKGDIAEGYSVSREKKESFPLTVTSAQKNPTAFYLCASSMVKGAYEQYFGPGTRLTVT.

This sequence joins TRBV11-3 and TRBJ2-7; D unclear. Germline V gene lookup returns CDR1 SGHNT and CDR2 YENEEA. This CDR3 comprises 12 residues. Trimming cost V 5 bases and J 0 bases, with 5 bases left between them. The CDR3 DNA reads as TGTGCCAGCAGCCCTAACTCCTACGAGCAGTACTTC. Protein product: CASSPNSYEQYF.

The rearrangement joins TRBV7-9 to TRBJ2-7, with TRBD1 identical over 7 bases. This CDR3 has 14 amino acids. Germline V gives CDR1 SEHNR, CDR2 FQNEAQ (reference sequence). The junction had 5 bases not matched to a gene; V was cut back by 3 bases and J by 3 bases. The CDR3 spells CASSFGTVSYEQYF. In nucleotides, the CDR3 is TGTGCCAGCAGCTTCGGGACAGTGAGCTACGAGCAGTACTTC.

CDR3 in amino acids: CASSQFQGRNTEAFF. The CDR3 nucleotides read TGTGCCAGCAGCCAATTTCAGGGGCGGAACACTGAAGCTTTCTTT. V usage is TRBV16 and J usage is TRBJ1-1, with D maybe TRBD1 (6 bases). V was shortened by 1 base and J by 1 base, with 10 bases between the two germline ends. The CDR3 has 15 amino acids. Germline-derived CDR1 and CDR2 are KGHSY and FQNENV.

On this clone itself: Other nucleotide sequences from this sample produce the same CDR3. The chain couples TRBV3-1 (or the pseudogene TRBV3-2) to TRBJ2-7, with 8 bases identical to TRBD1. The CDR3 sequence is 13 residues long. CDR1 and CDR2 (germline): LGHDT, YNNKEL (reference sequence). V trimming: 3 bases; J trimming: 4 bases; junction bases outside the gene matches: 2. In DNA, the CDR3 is TGTGCCAGCAGCCAGGGGACAGGTTACGAGCAGTACTTC. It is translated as CASSQGTGYEQYF.